This T cell receptor beta chain derives from a study of T cell repertoires in cytomegalovirus infection. The overall study: Both a matching HLA type and CMV infection were indicated by public TCR beta signatures. Study findings and constraints: Ex vivo responses were dominated by HLA-C-restricted CMV-specific TCR beta clonotypes. Using cumulative public TCR beta family frequency, the authors identified those who carried CMV together with the relevant HLA.

This clonotype was counted ten times or more. No antigen is known for it. Trimming removed 0 bases from V and 3 bases from J, with 15 bases in between. The V gene's germline CDR1 is MNHNY and CDR2 SVGAGI (reference sequence). The CDR3 has 17 residues. TCRdb passed the reads through MiXCR, listing each CDR3 protein once. The table records 400,000 to 550,000 distinct CDR3 sequences, about 10% of them present only once. The specimen sequenced was PBMCs. The clonotype was recovered from a human donor in good health (CMV status not recorded). Some clones in this sample may be carry-over from other donors' samples. The chain is built from TRBV6-6 and TRBJ1-5; tentatively, D is TRBD1 (5 bases). CDR3 sequence (DNA): TGTGCCAGCAGTTACTCGAGCGCGGGACTTTTCAATCAGCCCCAGCATTTT. It encodes CASSYSSAGLFNQPQHF.